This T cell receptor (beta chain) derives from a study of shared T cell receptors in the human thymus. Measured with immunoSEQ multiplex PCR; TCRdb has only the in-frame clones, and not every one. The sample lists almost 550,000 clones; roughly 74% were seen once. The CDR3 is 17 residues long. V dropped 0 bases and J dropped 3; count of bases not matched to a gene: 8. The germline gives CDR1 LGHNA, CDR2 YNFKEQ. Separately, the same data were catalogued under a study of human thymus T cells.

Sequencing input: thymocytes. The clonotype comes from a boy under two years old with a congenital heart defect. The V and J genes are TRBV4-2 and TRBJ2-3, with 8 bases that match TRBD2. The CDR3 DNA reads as TGTGCCAGCAGCCAAGATTCCGGGACTAGAGAAACAGATACGCAGTATTTT. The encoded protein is CASSQDSGTRETDTQYF.